This T cell receptor beta chain was captured in a study of CD8 T cells in Susac syndrome. Germline-derived CDR1 and CDR2 are SGHRS and YFSETQ. The CDR3 has 14 amino acids. Trimming cost V 4 bases and J 1 base, with 9 bases left between them. RNA, at about 0.45 to 1 ug, was reverse transcribed with random hexamers. One entry per CDR3 protein results from TCRdb running MiXCR on the immunoSEQ multiplex PCR reads. The repertoire holds hundreds of thousands of distinct CDR3 sequences, with around 95% as singletons. The multiple sclerosis controls were treatment-naive patients, and their relapsing-remitting disease was stable or active. The CD8+ and CD4+ T cells were isolated magnetically using a negative isolation approach, whereas the TEMRA cells were enriched by FACS.

The sample taken for sequencing was CD4+ T cells from PBMCs. This TCR came from a human donor with multiple sclerosis. This sequence joins TRBV5-1 and TRBJ2-1; D is unclear. The chain's CDR3 is CASSPTDSYNEQFF. CDR3 nucleotide sequence: TGCGCCAGCAGCCCGACCGATTCCTACAATGAGCAGTTCTTC.